This T cell receptor (beta chain) derives from a study of cytomegalovirus exposure and HLA in healthy donors. Notes on the study in general: A later analysis found first-cohort TCR clusters tended to co-occur in the 90 to 150 validation repertoires. Many donors carried some public TCRs, although rarity characterized most TCR sequences.

Measured with immunoSEQ multiplex PCR; TCRdb has only the in-frame clones, and not every one. The table records about 150,000 clones, around 90% of them present only once. Of note for this clone: The antigen is not known. No DNA is shown, since the ends of the CDR3 on it are uncertain; the CDR3 is the one TCRdb lists.

The donors were part of the validation cohort, which consisted of under 150 subjects and was separate from the first cohort of several hundred subjects. This TCR was sampled from a woman under 30 in good health and CMV-seropositive. Sequencing was done on a sample of PBMCs.

The CDR3 reads CASRLVGQGAEAFF. The chain has TRBV12-2 and TRBJ1-1; the tabulated D call, TRBD1, remains unverified against the DNA. TRBV12-2 is a pseudogene segment. 14 amino acids form the CDR3, both terminal residues included.